Each of the 22 T cell receptor beta chains below was sequenced from the same sample in a study of CD8 T cells in ankylosing spondylitis. One entry per CDR3 protein results from TCRdb running MiXCR on the 5' RACE reads. The table has about 120,000 distinct CDR3 sequences, approximately 14% seen once; the top ten hold almost 3%. Sequences were obtained from blood, either unsorted or a sorted T cell fraction (not recorded which). Source of these receptors: a female donor with ankylosing spondylitis or in good health (not recorded which).

The rearrangement links TRBV5-1 to TRBJ2-7; TRBD2 might be the D (6 bases). Trimming cost V 5 bases and J 0 bases, with 18 bases left between them. The CDR3 loop spans 16 amino acids. Germline V CDR1 and CDR2: SGHRS, YFSETQ. CDR3 sequence: CASSRSGGDTSYEQYF. The CDR3 coding sequence is TGCGCCAGCAGTAGATCGGGCGGGGATACCTCCTACGAGCAGTACTTC.

This clonotype was picked up many times. The CDR3 protein is CASSPQRVTDTQYF. CDR3 DNA: TGTGCCAGCTCACCACAGCGAGTCACAGATACGCAGTATTTT. The rearrangement uses TRBV18 and TRBJ2-3; D is uncertain. V was clipped by 1 base and J by 2 bases, with 7 bases between them. The CDR3 loop spans 14 amino acids. Germline V gene sequence: CDR1 KGHSH, CDR2 LQKENI.

This clonotype came up a few times. The chain recombines TRBV6-5 with TRBJ1-6, with D perhaps matching TRBD1 (6 bases). The ends were cut back, 2 bases at V and 10 bases at J, with 15 bases in the middle. The germline gives CDR1 MNHEY, CDR2 SVGAGI. The CDR3 loop spans 15 amino acids. CDR3 sequence (DNA): TGTGCCAGCAGTTACCAGCACAGGGTCGGCTCACCCCTCCACTTT. It codes for CASSYQHRVGSPLHF.

This clonotype has more than one count but fewer than ten. J is TRBJ2-7 and V is TRBV5-1, with 11 bases identical to TRBD2. The junction had 3 bases not matched to a gene; V was cut back by 4 bases and J by 0 bases. The CDR3 spans 15 residues. Germline lookup yields CDR1 SGHRS and CDR2 YFSETQ. The CDR3 sequence is CASSGGTSGSYEQYF. The CDR3 nucleotides are TGCGCCAGCAGCGGGGGGACTAGCGGCTCCTACGAGCAGTACTTC.

This clonotype appeared many times. The chain links TRBV6-1 to TRBJ2-3; 8 nucleotides match TRBD2. Per the germline V gene, CDR1 is MNHNS and CDR2 is SASEGT. J lost 2 bases, V lost 5 bases, and 3 bases had no gene match. The CDR3 contains 14 residues. The CDR3: CASSRGGNTDTQYF. The CDR3 bases are TGTGCCAGCAGTCGGGGGGGAAACACAGATACGCAGTATTTT.

V gene TRBV12-3 or TRBV12-4 combines with J gene TRBJ1-1; 8 nucleotides align to TRBD1. This CDR3 has 13 amino acids. The junction had 6 bases not matched to a gene; V was cut back by 7 bases and J by 5 bases. CDR3 sequence reads: CASNHRGGTEAFF. DNA for the CDR3: TGTGCCAGCAATCACAGGGGGGGAACTGAAGCTTTCTTT.

This sequence joins TRBV12-3 or TRBV12-4 and TRBJ1-2; 11 bases agree with TRBD1. V gave up 6 bases and J gave up 4 bases; unmatched junction bases: 4. The CDR3 totals 14 residues. For the CDR3, the DNA is TGTGCCAGCAGAGGACAGGGGGCGGGCTATGGCTACACCTTC. Protein: CASRGQGAGYGYTF.

This clonotype was detected ten times or more. The chain combines TRBV29-1 with TRBJ2-7, with 8 bases that match TRBD1. The V segment lost 4 bases and the J segment 5 bases; nucleotides outside the gene matches: 7. CDR3 length: 13 amino acids. From germline, CDR1 is SQVTM and CDR2 ANQGSEA. The CDR3 DNA is TGCAGCGTTGCACAGGGGGTAGGTGACGAGCAGTACTTC. Its protein is CSVAQGVGDEQYF.

There are many counts of this clonotype. The CDR3 DNA reads as TGTGCCAGCAGCTTAGACAGGGACCAGCCCCAGCATTTT. Residues: CASSLDRDQPQHF. The chain carries TRBV11-2 and TRBJ1-5; possibly TRBD1 for D (5 bases). Between the trimmed V and J ends, which lost 0 bases and 7 bases, there was a span of 7 bases. The CDR3 runs 13 residues. From germline, CDR1 is SGHAT and CDR2 FQNNGV. The full variable domain, completed using reference TRBV11-2 and TRBJ1-5, is EAGVAQSPRYKIIEKRQSVAFWCNPISGHATLYWYQQILGQGPKLLIQFQNNGVVDDSQLPKDRFSAERLKGVDSTLKIQPAKLEDSAVYLCASSLDRDQPQHFGDGTRLSIL.

This clonotype was seen ten or more times. The V gene is TRBV29-1, the J gene TRBJ2-5, with a weak D call TRBD2 (6 bases). Germline V gene data show CDR1 as SQVTM and CDR2 as ANQGSEA. The CDR3 has 16 residues. Between the trimmed V and J ends, which lost 1 base and 2 bases, there was a span of 17 bases. The CDR3 coding sequence is TGCAGCGTTGAAGGAAAGGAGGGGTCTCTACAAGAGACCCAGTACTTC. This sequence encodes CSVEGKEGSLQETQYF.

This clonotype was counted between two and nine times. The V and J genes are TRBV7-3 and TRBJ2-2, with 12 bases identical to TRBD2. This CDR3 has 17 residues. Unmatched junction bases numbered 6, after V lost 5 bases and J lost 2 bases. Germline V gene data show CDR1 as SGHTA and CDR2 as FQGTGA. CDR3 bases: TGTGCCAGCAGCCGGACTAGCGGGGAACTTAACACCGGGGAGCTGTTTTTT. Amino acid sequence: CASSRTSGELNTGELFF.

J is TRBJ2-7 and V is TRBV20-1; D is possibly TRBD2 (5 bases). The V end lost 7 bases, the J end lost 0 bases, and 16 bases lay between the germline ends. This CDR3 contains 14 residues. Germline CDR1 is DFQATT and CDR2 is SNEGSKA (reference sequence). The CDR3 reads CSGWTGKNSYEQYF. The CDR3 nucleotides are TGCAGTGGATGGACGGGGAAAAACTCCTACGAGCAGTACTTC.

This clonotype was recorded at least ten times. The chain links TRBV15 to TRBJ2-3, with D hard to call. The CDR3 has 14 residues. The V end lost 1 base, the J end lost 2 bases, and 7 bases lay between the germline ends. CDR1 LNHNV and CDR2 YYDKDF come from the germline V gene (reference sequence). CDR3 nucleotide sequence: TGTGCCACCAGCAGAGGAATCAACACAGATACGCAGTATTTT. This codes for CATSRGINTDTQYF.

This clonotype was seen a few times. The chain combines TRBV3-1 with TRBJ2-7, with 7 bases that match TRBD2. V lost 4 bases and J lost 2; bases outside the gene matches: 8. CDR1 and CDR2 (germline): LGHDT, YNNKEL (reference sequence). The CDR3 extends over 15 amino acids. The DNA for the CDR3 is TGTGCCAGCAGCCTGATGGTGGGAGGGCCCTACGAGCAGTACTTC. Protein product: CASSLMVGGPYEQYF.

The table lists this clonotype with a few counts. The chain links TRBV4-2 to TRBJ2-4, with 11 bases lining up with TRBD2. CDR3 length: 18 residues. J gave up 7 bases and V 3 bases, and 14 bases lay outside the gene matches. Germline-derived CDR1 and CDR2 are LGHNA and YNFKEQ. The CDR3 sequence is CASSQATSGGPVSNIQYF. The CDR3 bases are TGTGCCAGCAGCCAGGCAACTAGCGGGGGCCCGGTTTCTAACATTCAGTACTTC.

This clonotype was found many times. The rearrangement joins TRBV12-3 or TRBV12-4 to TRBJ2-2; TRBD1 matches at 7 bases. Germline trimming cut 6 bases from V and 6 bases from J; bases unmatched to any gene: 7. The CDR3 has 14 amino acids. The CDR3 bases are TGTGCCAGCAGGCCCACAGGGGTGCCCGGGGAGCTGTTTTTT. Encoded protein: CASRPTGVPGELFF.

The CDR3: CSAKAGGYETQYF. The CDR3 nucleotides read TGCAGTGCTAAAGCGGGAGGGTATGAGACCCAGTACTTC. The chain uses TRBV20-1 and TRBJ2-5; 10 bases line up with TRBD2. This CDR3 spans 13 amino acids. Losses at the gene ends were 4 bases for V and 5 bases for J; bases not matched to a gene: 4. Germline CDR1 reads DFQATT; CDR2 reads SNEGSKA (reference sequence).

The chain joins TRBV5-1 to TRBJ2-7; a possible D gene is TRBD1 (6 bases). CDR3 size: 14 residues. The V and J ends lost 0 bases and 2 bases respectively, with 9 bases between them. Germline lookup yields CDR1 SGHRS and CDR2 YFSETQ. The chain's CDR3 is CASSLEQGPYEQYF. The CDR3 bases are TGCGCCAGCAGCTTGGAACAGGGCCCCTACGAGCAGTACTTC.

The table lists this clonotype with a few counts. The chain carries TRBV10-3 and TRBJ2-3; 15 positions agree with TRBD2. The CDR3 spans 16 residues. J was trimmed by 3 bases and V by 6 bases; bases with no gene match: 4. Looked up from germline, CDR1 is ENHRY and CDR2 is SYGVKD. As DNA, the CDR3 is TGTGCCATCAGCCCCGGGACTAGCGGGAGGACAGATACGCAGTATTTT. Its translation: CAISPGTSGRTDTQYF.

This clonotype occurred many times. J is TRBJ1-1 and V is TRBV5-1; possible D gene TRBD1, 6 bases. The CDR3 length is 14 residues. Trimming cost V 3 bases and J 3 bases, with 12 bases left between them. CDR1 is SGHRS, CDR2 YFSETQ, per germline. CDR3 sequence reads: CASSSQGLDTEAFF. The CDR3 DNA reads TGCGCCAGCAGCTCGCAGGGGTTGGACACTGAAGCTTTCTTT.

This clonotype was counted a few times. V gene TRBV29-1 combines with J gene TRBJ2-7; the match to TRBD2 covers 9 bases. Trimming at V came to 7 bases and at J to 4 bases, leaving 11 bases not matched to a gene. The length of the CDR3 is 14 residues. The germline gives CDR1 SQVTM, CDR2 ANQGSEA. The DNA for the CDR3 is TGCAGCGCCGCGCTAGCGGGAATTAGGTACGAGCAGTACTTC. Protein sequence: CSAALAGIRYEQYF.

At least ten counts were recorded for this clonotype. The rearrangement joins TRBV7-6 to TRBJ2-1, with a weak D call TRBD2 (5 bases). V gave up 5 bases and J gave up 5 bases, with 13 bases separating them. Germline V gene sequence: CDR1 SGHVS, CDR2 FNYEAQ. This CDR3 comprises 14 residues. CDR3 DNA sequence: TGTGCCAGCAGCCGAGGGAACACCAACAATGAGCAGTTCTTC. Translation: CASSRGNTNNEQFF.